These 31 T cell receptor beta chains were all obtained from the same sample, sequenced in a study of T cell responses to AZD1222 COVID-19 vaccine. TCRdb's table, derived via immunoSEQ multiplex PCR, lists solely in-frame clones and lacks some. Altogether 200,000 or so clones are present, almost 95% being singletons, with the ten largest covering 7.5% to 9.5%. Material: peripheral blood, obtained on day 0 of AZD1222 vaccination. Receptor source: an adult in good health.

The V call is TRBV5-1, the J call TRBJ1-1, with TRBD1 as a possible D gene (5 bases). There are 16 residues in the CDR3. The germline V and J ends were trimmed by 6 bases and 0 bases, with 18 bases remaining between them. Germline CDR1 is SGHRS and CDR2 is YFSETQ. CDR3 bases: TGCGCCAGCATCCCGGGGGAAGGCAGGTTGAACACTGAAGCTTTCTTT. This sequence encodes CASIPGEGRLNTEAFF.

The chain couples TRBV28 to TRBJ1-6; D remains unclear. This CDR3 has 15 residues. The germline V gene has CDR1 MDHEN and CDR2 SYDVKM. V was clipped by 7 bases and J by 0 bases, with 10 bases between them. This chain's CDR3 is CASTTGSSYNSPLHF. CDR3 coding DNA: TGTGCCAGCACGACGGGGAGCTCCTATAATTCACCCCTCCACTTT.

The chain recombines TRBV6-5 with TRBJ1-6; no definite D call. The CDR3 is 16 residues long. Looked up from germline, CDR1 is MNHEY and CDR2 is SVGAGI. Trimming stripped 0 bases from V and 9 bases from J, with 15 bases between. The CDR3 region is CASSYSSSPLGSPLHF. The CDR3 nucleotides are TGTGCCAGCAGTTACTCGTCTAGTCCCCTCGGTTCACCCCTCCACTTT.

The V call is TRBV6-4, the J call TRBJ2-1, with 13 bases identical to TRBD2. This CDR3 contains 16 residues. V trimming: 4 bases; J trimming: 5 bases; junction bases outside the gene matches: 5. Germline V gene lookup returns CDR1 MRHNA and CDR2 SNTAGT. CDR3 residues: CASSVPGLAGDNEQFF. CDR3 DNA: TGTGCCAGCAGTGTTCCCGGACTAGCGGGAGACAATGAGCAGTTCTTC.

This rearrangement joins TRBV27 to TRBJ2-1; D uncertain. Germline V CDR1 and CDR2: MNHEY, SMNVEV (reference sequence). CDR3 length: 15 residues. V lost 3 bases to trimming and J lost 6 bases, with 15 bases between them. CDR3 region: CASSLWLGRSNEQFF. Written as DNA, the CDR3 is TGTGCCAGCAGTTTGTGGCTAGGTCGGAGCAATGAGCAGTTCTTC.

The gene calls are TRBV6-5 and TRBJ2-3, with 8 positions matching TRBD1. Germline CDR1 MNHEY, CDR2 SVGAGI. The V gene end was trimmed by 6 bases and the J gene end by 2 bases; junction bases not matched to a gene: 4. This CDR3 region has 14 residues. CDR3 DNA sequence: TGTGCCAGCAGGACGACAGGGGACACAGATACGCAGTATTTT. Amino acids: CASRTTGDTDTQYF.

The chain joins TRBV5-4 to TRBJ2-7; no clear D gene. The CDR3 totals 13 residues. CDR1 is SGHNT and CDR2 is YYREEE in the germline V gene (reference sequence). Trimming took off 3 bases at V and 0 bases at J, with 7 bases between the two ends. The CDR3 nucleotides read TGTGCCAGCAGCTCAACGGTCTCCTACGAGCAGTACTTC. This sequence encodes CASSSTVSYEQYF.

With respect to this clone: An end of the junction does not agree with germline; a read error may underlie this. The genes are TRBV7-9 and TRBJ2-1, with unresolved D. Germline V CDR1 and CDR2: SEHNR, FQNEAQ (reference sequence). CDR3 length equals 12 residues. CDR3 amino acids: CASNLGGHEQFF. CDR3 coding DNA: TGTGCCAGCAACTTAGGTGGGCATGAGCAGTTCTTC.

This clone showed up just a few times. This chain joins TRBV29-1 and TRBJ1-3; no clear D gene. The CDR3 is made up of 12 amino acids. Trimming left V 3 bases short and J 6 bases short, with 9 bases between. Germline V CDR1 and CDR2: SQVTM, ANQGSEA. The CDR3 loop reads CSVEAVPNTIYF. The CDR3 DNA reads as TGCAGCGTTGAGGCAGTCCCAAACACCATATATTTT.

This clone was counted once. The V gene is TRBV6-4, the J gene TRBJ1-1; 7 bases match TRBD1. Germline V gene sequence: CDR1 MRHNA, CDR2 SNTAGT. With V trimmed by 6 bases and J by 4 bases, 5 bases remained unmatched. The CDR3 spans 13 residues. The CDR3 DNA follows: TGTGCCAGCAGACAGGGGCTTGGCACTGAAGCTTTCTTT. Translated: CASRQGLGTEAFF.

DNA of the CDR3: TGCGCCAGCAGCGAACAGTACCCTGCCTCTGGAAACACCATATATTTT. Protein product: CASSEQYPASGNTIYF. The chain couples TRBV4-1 to TRBJ1-3; D unresolved. This CDR3 contains 16 residues. Looked up from germline, CDR1 is MGHRA and CDR2 is YSYEKL. V shed 5 bases and J shed 0 bases, with 14 bases lying between them.

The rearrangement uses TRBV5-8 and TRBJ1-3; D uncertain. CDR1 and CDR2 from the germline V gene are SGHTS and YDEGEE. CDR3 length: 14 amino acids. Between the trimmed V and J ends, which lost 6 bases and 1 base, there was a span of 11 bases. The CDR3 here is CASIQRVSGNTIYF. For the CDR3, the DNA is TGTGCCAGCATCCAGAGAGTATCTGGAAACACCATATATTTT.

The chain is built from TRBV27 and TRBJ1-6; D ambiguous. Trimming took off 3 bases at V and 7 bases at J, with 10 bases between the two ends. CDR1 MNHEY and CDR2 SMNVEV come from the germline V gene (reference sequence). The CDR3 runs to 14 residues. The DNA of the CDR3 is TGTGCCAGCAGTTTCACATGGGTAAATTCACCCCTCCACTTT. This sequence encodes CASSFTWVNSPLHF.

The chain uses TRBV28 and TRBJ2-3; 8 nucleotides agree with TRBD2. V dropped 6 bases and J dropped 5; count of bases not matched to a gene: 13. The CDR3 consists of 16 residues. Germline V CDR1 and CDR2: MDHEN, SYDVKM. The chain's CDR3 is CASRGVAGLLGDTQYF. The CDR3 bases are TGTGCCAGCAGGGGCGTAGCGGGACTACTGGGAGATACGCAGTATTTT.

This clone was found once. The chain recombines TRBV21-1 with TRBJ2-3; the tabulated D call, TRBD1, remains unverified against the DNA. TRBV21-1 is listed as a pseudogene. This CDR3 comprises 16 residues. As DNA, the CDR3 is TGTGCCAGCAGCCCAAAAGGGGGCCGCGGCACAGATACGCAGTATTTT. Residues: CASSPKGGRGTDTQYF.

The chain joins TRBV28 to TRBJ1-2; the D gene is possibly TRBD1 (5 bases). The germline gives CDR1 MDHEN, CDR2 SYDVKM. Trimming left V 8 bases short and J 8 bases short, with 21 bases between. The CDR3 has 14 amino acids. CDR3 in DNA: TGTGCCAGCTCCCTTTTGGGCAGGGTAGAAGGCTACACCTTC. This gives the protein CASSLLGRVEGYTF.

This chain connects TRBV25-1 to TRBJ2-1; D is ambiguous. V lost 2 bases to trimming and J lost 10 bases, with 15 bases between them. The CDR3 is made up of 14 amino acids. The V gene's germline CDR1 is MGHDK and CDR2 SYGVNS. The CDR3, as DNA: TGTGCCAGCAGTGAAGCCCCGGCGCGCCTAGAGCAGTTCTTC. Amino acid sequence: CASSEAPARLEQFF.

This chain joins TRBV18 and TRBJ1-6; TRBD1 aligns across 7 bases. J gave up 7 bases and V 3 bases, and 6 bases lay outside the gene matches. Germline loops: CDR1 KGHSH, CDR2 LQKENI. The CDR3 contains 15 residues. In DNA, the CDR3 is TGTGCCAGCTCACCCGAGCCCAGGGGGAATTCACCCCTCCACTTT. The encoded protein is CASSPEPRGNSPLHF.

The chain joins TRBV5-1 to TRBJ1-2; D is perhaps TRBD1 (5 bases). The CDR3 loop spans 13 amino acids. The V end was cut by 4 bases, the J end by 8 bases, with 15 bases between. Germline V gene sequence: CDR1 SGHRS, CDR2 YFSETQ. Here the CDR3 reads CASSNWGGDGYTF. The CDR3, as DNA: TGCGCCAGCAGCAACTGGGGGGGTGACGGCTACACCTTC. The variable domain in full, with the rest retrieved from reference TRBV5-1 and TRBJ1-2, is KAGVTQTPRYLIKTRGQQVTLSCSPISGHRSVSWYQQTPGQGLQFLFEYFSETQRNKGNFPGRFSGRQFSNSRSEMNVSTLELGDSALYLCASSNWGGDGYTFGSGTRLTVV.

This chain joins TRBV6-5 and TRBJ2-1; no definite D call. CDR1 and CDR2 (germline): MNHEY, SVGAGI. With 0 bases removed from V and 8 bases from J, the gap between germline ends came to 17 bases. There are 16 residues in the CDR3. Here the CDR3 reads CASSYSWLVPWYEQFF. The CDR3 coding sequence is TGTGCCAGCAGTTACTCTTGGCTAGTCCCCTGGTATGAGCAGTTCTTC.

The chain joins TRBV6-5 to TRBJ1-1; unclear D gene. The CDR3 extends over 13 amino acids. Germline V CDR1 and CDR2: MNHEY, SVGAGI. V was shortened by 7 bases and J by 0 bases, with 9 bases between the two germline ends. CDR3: CASINPMNTEAFF. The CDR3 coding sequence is TGTGCCAGCATTAACCCCATGAACACTGAAGCTTTCTTT.

The CDR3 DNA reads as TGTGCCAGCAGTGAACTAGGATCACCCCTCCACTTT. It encodes CASSELGSPLHF. The rearrangement links TRBV6-1 to TRBJ1-6; D is uncertain. V was clipped by 2 bases and J by 10 bases, with 6 bases between them. The length of the CDR3 is 12 residues. Germline V lookup: CDR1 MNHNS, CDR2 SASEGT.

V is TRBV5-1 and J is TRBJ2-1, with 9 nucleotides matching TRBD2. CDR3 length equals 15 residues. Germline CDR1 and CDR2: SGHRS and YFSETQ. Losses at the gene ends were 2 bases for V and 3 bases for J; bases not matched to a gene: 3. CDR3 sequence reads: CASSFVAGDYNEQFF. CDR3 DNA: TGCGCCAGCAGCTTCGTAGCGGGGGACTACAATGAGCAGTTCTTC.

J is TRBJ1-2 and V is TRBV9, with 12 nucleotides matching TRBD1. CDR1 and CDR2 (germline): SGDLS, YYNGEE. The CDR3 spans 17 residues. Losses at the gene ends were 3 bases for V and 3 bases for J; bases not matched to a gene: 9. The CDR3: CASSGDGTGGADYGYTF. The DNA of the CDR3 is TGTGCCAGCAGCGGAGATGGGACAGGGGGCGCCGACTATGGCTACACCTTC.

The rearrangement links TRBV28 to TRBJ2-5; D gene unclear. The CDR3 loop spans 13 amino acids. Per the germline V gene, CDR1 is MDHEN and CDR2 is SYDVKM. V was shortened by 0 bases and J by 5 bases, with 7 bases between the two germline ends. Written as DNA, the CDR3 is TGTGCCAGCAGTTTATGGGACGGGGAGACCCAGTACTTC. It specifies CASSLWDGETQYF.

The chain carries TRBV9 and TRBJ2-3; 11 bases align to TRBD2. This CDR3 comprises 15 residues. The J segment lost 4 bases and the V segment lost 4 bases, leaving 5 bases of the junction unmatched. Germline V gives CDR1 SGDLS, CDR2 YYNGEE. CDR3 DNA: TGTGCCAGCAGCCCACCGGGACTAGCGGCAGATACGCAGTATTTT. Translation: CASSPPGLAADTQYF. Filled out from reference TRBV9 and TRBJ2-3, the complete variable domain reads DSGVTQTPKHLITATGQRVTLRCSPRSGDLSVYWYQQSLDQGLQFLIQYYNGEERAKGNILERFSAQQFPDLHSELNLSSLELGDSALYFCASSPPGLAADTQYFGPGTRLTVL.

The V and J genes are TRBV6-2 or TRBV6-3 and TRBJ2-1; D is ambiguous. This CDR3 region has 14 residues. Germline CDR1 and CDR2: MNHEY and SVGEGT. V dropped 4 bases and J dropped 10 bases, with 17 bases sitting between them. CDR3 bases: TGTGCCAGCAGTTTGCGTGCCGCTCTAGACGAGCAGTTCTTC. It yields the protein CASSLRAALDEQFF.

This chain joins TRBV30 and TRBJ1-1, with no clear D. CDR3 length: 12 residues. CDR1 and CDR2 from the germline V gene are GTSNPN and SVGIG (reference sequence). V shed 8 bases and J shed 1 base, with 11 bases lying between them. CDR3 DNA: TGTGCCCTTGGGGAGGGGAACACTGAAGCTTTCTTT. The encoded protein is CALGEGNTEAFF.

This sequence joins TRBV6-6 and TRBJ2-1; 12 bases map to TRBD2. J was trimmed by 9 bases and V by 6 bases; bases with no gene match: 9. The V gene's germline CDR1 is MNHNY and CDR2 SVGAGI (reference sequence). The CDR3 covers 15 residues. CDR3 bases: TGTGCCAGCAGGGACTCGGGACTAGCGGGCGTTGAGCAGTTCTTC. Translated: CASRDSGLAGVEQFF.

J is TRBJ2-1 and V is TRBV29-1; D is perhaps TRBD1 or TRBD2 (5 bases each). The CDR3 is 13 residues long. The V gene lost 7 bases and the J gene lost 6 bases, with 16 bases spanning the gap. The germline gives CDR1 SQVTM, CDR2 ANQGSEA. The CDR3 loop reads CSGRRDASNEQFF. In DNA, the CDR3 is TGCAGCGGGCGCCGGGACGCATCCAATGAGCAGTTCTTC.

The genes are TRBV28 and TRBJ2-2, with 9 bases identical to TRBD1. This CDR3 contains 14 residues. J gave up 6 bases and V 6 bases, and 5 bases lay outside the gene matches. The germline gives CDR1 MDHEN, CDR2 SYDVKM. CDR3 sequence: CASRGQGRPGELFF. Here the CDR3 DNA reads TGTGCCAGCAGAGGACAGGGGAGGCCCGGGGAGCTGTTTTTT. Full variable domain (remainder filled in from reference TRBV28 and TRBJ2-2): DVKVTQSSRYLVKRTGEKVFLECVQDMDHENMFWYRQDPGLGLRLIYFSYDVKMKEKGDIPEGYSVSREKKERFSLILESASTNQTSMYLCASRGQGRPGELFFGEGSRLTVL.